The sequence of this T cell receptor beta chain was determined in a study of PD-L1 blockade in urothelial cancer. As for the study in general: Each blood sample yielded a median of around 150,000 T cells.

Time point here: pretreatment peripheral blood. Assay: immunoSEQ multiplex PCR; the TCRdb copy retains only in-frame clones and omits some. Here the sample spans tens of thousands of clones, 91% being singletons. Germline V lookup: CDR1 MNHNS, CDR2 SASEGT. The length of the CDR3 is 14 residues. Trimming cost V 6 bases and J 3 bases; bases outside gene matches: 5. The gene calls are TRBV6-1 and TRBJ2-4; 7 bases fit TRBD1. This clonotype originated in a woman aged 60-70 years with urothelial cancer. Sequencing used PBMCs, obtained around atezolizumab (anti-PD-L1) treatment. CDR3 nucleotides: TGTGCCAGCAGCCCAGGGGGATACAAAAACATTCAGTACTTC. Its protein is CASSPGGYKNIQYF.